This is a list of T cell receptor beta chains from one sample in a study. TCRdb independently ran MiXCR on the 5' RACE reads; one entry per CDR3 protein. Of approximately 8,600 distinct CDR3 sequences listed, roughly a sixth are singletons. The sequencing sample was made of memory CD4+ T cells sorted from blood. The receptor source for this set is a female donor with breast cancer. CDR3s include the opening cysteine and the closing phenylalanine or tryptophan. Each record gives: J gene, V gene, CDR3 protein.

TRBJ2-7	TRBV5-1	CASSLRASGSPEYF
TRBJ2-1	TRBV28	CAGTYSSGRTNEQFF
TRBJ2-7	TRBV19	CASRQGPNFIHEQYF
TRBJ2-1	TRBV2	CASSAETSLEQFF
TRBJ2-1	TRBV2	CASTGGHGTENFF
TRBJ2-3	TRBV5-1	CASSAGTTTDTQYF
TRBJ2-2	TRBV7-2	CASSSTSSGRAGELFF
TRBJ2-3	TRBV20-1	CSASDPGQGRYTQYF
TRBJ1-5	TRBV15	CATSLLDTNQPQHF
TRBJ1-2	TRBV6-5	CASSPRGQGSGYTF
TRBJ2-3	TRBV2	CASKEVTSTDTQYF
TRBJ2-1	TRBV9	CASRGGSSYNEQFF
TRBJ2-3	TRBV7-2	CASSLKIVGDTQYF
TRBJ1-2	TRBV10-3	CAISAADSYGYTF
TRBJ2-3	TRBV29-1	CSVHSERALTDTQYF
TRBJ1-4	TRBV2	CASGGQENEKLFF
TRBJ1-1	TRBV7-9	CASSRATETEAFF
TRBJ1-2	TRBV9	CASSDAIRGYGYTF
TRBJ2-1	TRBV24-1	CATSDPGGGRNNEQFF
TRBJ2-7	TRBV30	CAWSGQGWGQRTYEQYF
TRBJ2-7	TRBV29-1	CSVAQADEQYF
TRBJ2-3	TRBV6-5	CASSYEGGSGDTQYF
TRBJ2-3	TRBV5-1	CASSLISTDTQYF
TRBJ1-6	TRBV5-1	CASSSGAGRNSPLHF
TRBJ2-2	TRBV20-1	CSALRQIRGGELFF
TRBJ2-2	TRBV7-2	CASSLISRTGELFF
TRBJ2-1	TRBV20-1	CSARTFGGRFNNEQFF
TRBJ2-3	TRBV15	CATSRRQGRPDTQYF
TRBJ2-2	TRBV12-3/TRBV12-4	CASSPMLAGSTGELFF
TRBJ2-5	TRBV4-1	CASSLGLTSLGETQYF
TRBJ2-7	TRBV20-1	CSGFPGTSASYEQYF